These 5 T cell receptor beta chains originate from one sample sequenced in a study of human T cells and chemical hapten exposure. Time point denoted: patch test 3, about 24 weeks after DPC sensitization. Treatment denoted: therapeutic diphenylcyclopropenone sensitization with weekly scalp DPC. Each CDR3 protein gets one entry after TCRdb re-called the RACE reads with MiXCR. Here the sample spans about 64,000 distinct CDR3 sequences, approximately 11% being singletons. The specimen comprised whole blood, sampled in connection with sensitization to the hapten diphenylcyclopropenone (DPC). All receptors come from a woman aged 25 to 39 with alopecia areata. Some clones in this sample may be carry-over from other donors' samples.

The gene calls are TRBV20-1 and TRBJ1-2; 8 positions match TRBD1. This CDR3 is 15 amino acids long. Germline V CDR1 and CDR2: DFQATT, SNEGSKA (reference sequence). The trim removed 2 bases at V and 2 bases at J, leaving 7 bases unmatched. The CDR3 sequence: CSARQTGDPNYGYTF. Written as DNA, the CDR3 is TGCAGTGCTAGACAGACAGGGGATCCCAACTATGGCTACACCTTC.

This clonotype was found many times. This chain joins TRBV18 and TRBJ1-6, with D perhaps matching TRBD1 (6 bases). V gave up 2 bases and J gave up 8 bases, with 10 bases separating them. Germline V gene data show CDR1 as KGHSH and CDR2 as LQKENI. The CDR3 has 14 amino acids. In DNA, the CDR3 is TGTGCCAGCTCACCAAAAAGGGGGGATTCACCCCTCCACTTT. Its protein is CASSPKRGDSPLHF.

The CDR3 region has the DNA TGTGCCAGCAGTTATGGGAGGCGCACAGATACGCAGTATTTT. This gives the protein CASSYGRRTDTQYF. The chain combines TRBV27 with TRBJ2-3; TRBD2 is a possible D gene (6 bases). The CDR3 sequence is 14 residues long. Germline CDR1 and CDR2: MNHEY and SMNVEV (reference sequence). The germline V and J ends were trimmed by 4 bases and 1 base, with 9 bases remaining between them.

This clonotype was seen many times. V and J are TRBV9 and TRBJ2-6; D gene unclear. The CDR3 is 16 amino acids. CDR1 is SGDLS and CDR2 is YYNGEE in the germline V gene. Trimming cost V 3 bases and J 0 bases, with 10 bases left between them. The CDR3 DNA reads TGTGCCAGCAGCGGAGTAGCCAACTCTGGGGCCAACGTCCTGACTTTC. Residues: CASSGVANSGANVLTF.

Of note for this clonotype: The germline gene is not matched at one end of the junction; a read error may be the cause. The chain employs TRBV7-2 and TRBJ1-2, with 8 bases that match TRBD1. In germline, CDR1 is SGHTA, CDR2 FQGNSA. The CDR3 spans 15 residues. The CDR3 DNA is TGTGCCAGCAGCATAGCGGGACAGGCGATTTATGGCTACACCTTC. This encodes CASSIAGQAIYGYTF.